Following are 9 T cell receptor beta chains from one sample sequenced in a study of PD-1 blockade in classical Hodgkin lymphoma. Relapses following autologous stem cell transplantation were seen in all patients, with brentuximab vedotin exposure varying. Assay used: immunoSEQ multiplex PCR; TCRdb lists only in-frame clones, some missing. The sample comprises 95,000 to 100,000 clones, 80% to 90% of which are singletons, and about 7.1% rests with the top ten. The source was peripheral blood mononuclear cells (PBMCs), collected before the second cycle of nivolumab. Receptor source: a human donor with classical Hodgkin lymphoma.

The genes are TRBV5-1 and TRBJ2-2, with 10 bases fitting TRBD2. The CDR3 has 16 amino acids. CDR1 and CDR2 from the germline V gene are SGHRS and YFSETQ. V lost 3 bases, J lost 5 bases, and 7 bases stayed unmatched. The CDR3 sequence: CASSSQRGGRTGELFF. The DNA of the CDR3 is TGCGCCAGCAGCTCTCAGCGGGGGGGCCGAACCGGGGAGCTGTTTTTT.

The sample holds one count of this clone. For the CDR3, the DNA is TGTGCCTGGAGTCTGCGACAGGGTGGTACCGGGGAGCTGTTTTTT. It specifies CAWSLRQGGTGELFF. The chain carries TRBV30 and TRBJ2-2; 7 bases align to TRBD1. Unmatched junction bases numbered 8, after V lost 2 bases and J lost 5 bases. Germline assignment: CDR1 GTSNPN and CDR2 SVGIG (reference sequence). The CDR3 loop spans 15 amino acids.

The V call is TRBV27, the J call TRBJ2-7; 7 bases align to TRBD1. The CDR3 has 13 amino acids. Germline V gives CDR1 MNHEY, CDR2 SMNVEV (reference sequence). The ends lost 6 bases at V and 2 bases at J; junction bases unmatched: 4. The CDR3 reads CASSLGTAYEQYF. CDR3 sequence (DNA): TGTGCCAGCAGCTTAGGGACAGCCTACGAGCAGTACTTC.

The chain links TRBV11-2 to TRBJ1-3; TRBD1 aligns across 7 bases. V trimming: 7 bases; J trimming: 3 bases; junction bases outside the gene matches: 12. This CDR3 is 16 amino acids long. Per the germline V gene, CDR1 is SGHAT and CDR2 is FQNNGV. The CDR3 nucleotides are TGTGCCAGCACCTTCATCAGGGGACAGAGTGGAAACACCATATATTTT. Translation: CASTFIRGQSGNTIYF.

V is TRBV5-5 and J is TRBJ2-3; D is possibly TRBD1 or TRBD2 (5 bases each). Germline V lookup: CDR1 SGHKS, CDR2 YYEKEE (reference sequence). CDR3 length equals 16 residues. V lost 0 bases and J 2 bases, leaving 13 bases between the germline ends. This chain's CDR3 is CASSLAGLSDTDTQYF. The DNA of the CDR3 is TGTGCCAGCAGCTTGGCGGGGCTTTCTGACACAGATACGCAGTATTTT.

The chain employs TRBV27 and TRBJ2-5; no clear D. This CDR3 region has 14 residues. Looked up from germline, CDR1 is MNHEY and CDR2 is SMNVEV (reference sequence). Trimming took off 3 bases at V and 1 base at J, with 9 bases between the two ends. As DNA, the CDR3 is TGTGCCAGCAGTTTCCAGTTTGCCCAAGAGACCCAGTACTTC. The encoded protein is CASSFQFAQETQYF.

The rearrangement joins TRBV9 to TRBJ2-2, with D possibly TRBD2 on 6 matching bases. The CDR3 runs 14 residues. Trimming took off 3 bases at V and 4 bases at J, with 10 bases between the two ends. CDR1 is SGDLS and CDR2 is YYNGEE in the germline V gene. CDR3 loop: CASSGGVGTGELFF. The CDR3, as DNA: TGTGCCAGCAGCGGCGGGGTTGGCACCGGGGAGCTGTTTTTT. The full variable domain, its missing parts supplied by reference TRBV9 and TRBJ2-2, is DSGVTQTPKHLITATGQRVTLRCSPRSGDLSVYWYQQSLDQGLQFLIQYYNGEERAKGNILERFSAQQFPDLHSELNLSSLELGDSALYFCASSGGVGTGELFFGEGSRLTVL.

This chain connects TRBV5-1 to TRBJ2-1; 11 bases align to TRBD2. The V segment lost 4 bases and the J segment 13 bases; nucleotides outside the gene matches: 13. CDR1 is SGHRS, CDR2 YFSETQ, per germline. This CDR3 comprises 15 residues. The CDR3 sequence: CASSERHLAGGSQFF. The DNA for the CDR3 is TGCGCCAGCAGCGAGAGGCATCTAGCGGGGGGCTCCCAGTTCTTC.

This chain joins TRBV18 and TRBJ1-1; maybe TRBD1 (5 bases). The length of the CDR3 is 16 residues. Germline lookup yields CDR1 KGHSH and CDR2 LQKENI. Trimming cost V 4 bases and J 4 bases, with 19 bases left between them. CDR3 loop: CASSLPGLGGGTEAFF. CDR3 DNA sequence: TGTGCCAGCTCACTGCCTGGATTGGGGGGAGGCACTGAAGCTTTCTTT.